The sequence of this TCR beta chain was determined in a study of T cells after yellow fever vaccination. V was clipped by 1 base and J by 6 bases, with 16 bases between them. Germline lookup yields CDR1 SGHVS and CDR2 FQNEAQ. The CDR3 contains 15 residues. Researchers made TCR cDNA using 5'RACE template switching, and this step added a universal primer site and UMIs. Each CDR3 protein is one row after TCRdb ran MiXCR on the 5' RACE reads. This sample carries 250,000 to 400,000 distinct CDR3 sequences, 3.5% to 4.5% of them seen once, and the ten largest clones take 15% to 20%. This clonotype has ten or more counts.

The source is a young man who received the YFV17D yellow fever vaccine. The chain employs TRBV7-8 and TRBJ2-7, with D possibly matching TRBD1 (8 bases). Sequencing used PBMCs, obtained 15 days after the yellow fever booster vaccination. CDR3 sequence reads: CASSLGRGRGSEQYV. CDR3 sequence (DNA): TGTGCCAGCAGCTTAGGCAGGGGGCGCGGGAGCGAGCAGTACGTC.